These T cell receptor beta chains were read from a single sample in a study of T-cell reconstitution after alpha-beta-depleted transplantation in children. Via MiXCR, TCRdb re-called the PCR reads, giving one row per CDR3 protein. This table holds around 400,000 distinct CDR3 sequences, approximately 11% found once. The material sequenced was PBMCs from the stem cell graft donor, taken from the stem cell graft. These receptors were collected from a human donor who donated a stem cell graft to a child with acute myeloid leukemia. Each CDR3 is given with its conserved first and last residue. Fields, in order: D gene, clone size, J gene, V gene, CDR3 protein, CDR3 DNA. The D gene is left open where the match is weak. Size is stated for part of the rows, as once, few or many counts, or as a class when the clone is expanded.

NA NA TRBJ2-5 TRBV5-1 CASSVRGAYETQYF TGCGCCAGCAGCGTCCGGGGCGCGTACGAGACCCAGTACTTC
NA few TRBJ1-5 TRBV15 CATSRKGDQPQHF TGTGCCACCAGCAGAAAGGGGGATCAGCCCCAGCATTTT
NA few TRBJ2-4 TRBV29-1 CSVREGLAKNIQYF TGCAGCGTAAGAGAGGGGCTAGCCAAAAACATTCAGTACTTC
NA few TRBJ1-2 TRBV5-5 CASGSNNYGYTF TGTGCCAGCGGGTCCAATAACTATGGCTACACCTTC
TRBD1 few TRBJ1-5 TRBV7-8 CASSFLGTGSNQPQHF TGTGCCAGCAGCTTCCTCGGGACAGGAAGCAATCAGCCCCAGCATTTT
NA few TRBJ2-7 TRBV5-1 CASSESPVVEQYF TGCGCCAGCAGCGAGTCGCCGGTGGTCGAGCAGTACTTC
NA few TRBJ2-7 TRBV12-5 CASGLEYYEQYF TGTGCTAGTGGTTTGGAATACTACGAGCAGTACTTC
TRBD1 NA TRBJ2-1 TRBV7-9 CARGTGNLDEQFF TGTGCCAGAGGGACAGGGAATCTCGATGAGCAGTTCTTC
TRBD2 few TRBJ2-7 TRBV6-1 CASRGLAGASYEQYF TGTGCCAGCAGGGGACTAGCGGGAGCTTCCTACGAGCAGTACTTC
TRBD1 many TRBJ1-1 TRBV5-1 CASRDRVSRTEAFF TGCGCCAGCAGGGACAGGGTGAGTCGGACTGAAGCTTTCTTT
NA many TRBJ2-6 TRBV29-1 CSVGVGSGANVLTF TGCAGCGTTGGGGTTGGCTCTGGGGCCAACGTCCTGACTTTC
TRBD2 NA TRBJ2-5 TRBV5-1 CASSQGLAQETQYF TGCGCCAGCAGCCAAGGACTAGCTCAAGAGACCCAGTACTTC
NA NA TRBJ1-5 TRBV20-1 CSAQRRGWLDQPQHF TGCAGTGCTCAGAGGAGGGGCTGGCTTGATCAGCCCCAGCATTTT
NA many TRBJ1-1 TRBV15 CATSSSPGDTEAFF TGTGCCACCAGCAGCAGTCCAGGGGACACTGAAGCTTTCTTT
TRBD2 few TRBJ2-4 TRBV20-1 CSARDESGSLGNIQYF TGCAGTGCTAGAGACGAAAGCGGGAGCTTGGGAAACATTCAGTACTTC
NA many TRBJ1-2 TRBV20-1 CSARTEIYGYTF TGCAGTGCTAGGACGGAGATCTATGGCTACACCTTC
NA many TRBJ1-6 TRBV5-1 CASSNAGFDSPLHF TGCGCCAGCAGCAACGCTGGTTTTGATTCACCCCTCCACTTT
TRBD2 NA TRBJ2-7 TRBV7-2 CASSLGGTSGRIYEQYF TGTGCCAGCAGCTTAGGGGGGACTAGCGGGAGAATTTACGAGCAGTACTTC
TRBD1 many TRBJ1-2 TRBV15 CATSRDLEGALYGYTF TGTGCCACCAGCAGAGATTTGGAGGGGGCCCTCTATGGCTACACCTTC
TRBD2 few TRBJ2-3 TRBV9 CASSATGTSGADTQYF TGTGCCAGCAGCGCCACCGGGACTAGCGGAGCAGATACGCAGTATTTT
NA few TRBJ1-5 TRBV4-3 CASSQTPGAQQPQHF TGCGCCAGCAGCCAAACCCCGGGGGCGCAACAGCCCCAGCATTTT
NA many TRBJ1-3 TRBV7-2 CASGRQRNTIYF TGTGCCAGCGGCAGACAGCGAAACACCATATATTTT
NA NA TRBJ1-6 TRBV6-5 CASNRRQGPLHF TGTGCCAGCAATCGTCGGCAAGGTCCCCTCCACTTT
NA NA TRBJ1-1 TRBV6-1 CASIIQWSMNTEAFF TGTGCCAGCATAATACAGTGGTCAATGAACACTGAAGCTTTCTTT
NA few TRBJ1-5 TRBV5-1 CASSLVSGGNQPQHF TGCGCCAGCAGCTTGGTTTCGGGGGGAAATCAGCCCCAGCATTTT
TRBD2 NA TRBJ2-3 TRBV11-2 CASGTRISGGISDTQYF TGTGCCAGCGGCACAAGGATTAGCGGGGGGATTTCAGATACGCAGTATTTT
NA NA TRBJ2-1 TRBV9 CASSGEYNEQFF TGTGCCAGCAGCGGAGAATACAATGAGCAGTTCTTC
TRBD1 NA TRBJ2-5 TRBV29-1 CSVRQGSETQYF TGCAGCGTAAGACAGGGCAGCGAGACCCAGTACTTC
NA NA TRBJ1-5 TRBV4-2 CASSQDTDSNQPQHF TGTGCCAGCAGCCAAGATACAGATAGCAATCAGCCCCAGCATTTT
NA NA TRBJ2-5 TRBV15 CATSRDPQETQYF TGTGCCACCAGCAGAGACCCACAAGAGACCCAGTACTTC
TRBD1 few TRBJ2-5 TRBV5-1 CASMWGQVTQETQYF TGCGCCAGCATGTGGGGACAGGTGACACAAGAGACCCAGTACTTC
TRBD2 NA TRBJ2-3 TRBV20-1 CSAMGLAGYTDTQYF TGCAGTGCTATGGGACTAGCGGGGTACACAGATACGCAGTATTTT